A single sample is the source of the 21 T cell receptor beta chains below, sequenced in a study of T cells after yellow fever vaccination. TCRdb used MiXCR to reprocess the 5' RACE reads, holding one entry per CDR3 protein. The top ten clones hold under 30% of a sample with around 88,000 distinct CDR3 sequences, about 14% of them seen once. The sample consisted of CD8+ T cells not binding an NS4B(214-222) dextramer, sorted from PBMCs, taken roughly 20 days after the first yellow fever vaccination. These receptors were collected from a man aged 18 to 29 who received the YFV17D yellow fever vaccine.

This clonotype was counted a few times. This rearrangement joins TRBV2 to TRBJ2-1; D gene uncertain. Germline-derived CDR1 and CDR2 are SNHLY and FYNNEI. Trimming removed 6 bases at V and 0 bases at J, with 12 bases between. The CDR3 extends over 15 amino acids. CDR3: CASSPGSRSYNEQFF. Here the CDR3 DNA reads TGTGCCAGCAGCCCCGGCTCCCGCTCCTACAATGAGCAGTTCTTC. The entire variable domain, with the rest obtained from reference TRBV2 and TRBJ2-1, is as follows: EPEVTQTPSHQVTQMGQEVILRCVPISNHLYFYWYRQILGQKVEFLVSFYNNEISEKSEIFDDQFSVERPDGSNFTLKIRSTKLEDSAMYFCASSPGSRSYNEQFFGPGTRLTVL.

The rearrangement links TRBV12-3 or TRBV12-4 to TRBJ2-5; D is unclear. Trimming cost V 0 bases and J 4 bases, with 9 bases left between them. There are 14 residues in the CDR3. This CDR3 reads CASSLAAQLETQYF. The DNA of the CDR3 is TGTGCCAGCAGTTTAGCCGCGCAGTTAGAGACCCAGTACTTC.

This clonotype was seen repeatedly, ten times or more. This chain joins TRBV27 and TRBJ2-1; possible D gene TRBD1, 6 bases. The CDR3 contains 13 residues. The V gene's germline CDR1 is MNHEY and CDR2 SMNVEV (reference sequence). V dropped 7 bases and J dropped 8 bases, with 15 bases sitting between them. The CDR3 here is CASNERGLDEQFF. The CDR3 DNA is TGTGCCAGCAACGAAAGGGGGTTGGATGAGCAGTTCTTC.

V usage is TRBV11-2 and J usage is TRBJ2-3, with 7 bases aligning to TRBD2. With 4 bases clipped from V and 4 bases from J, the junction kept 17 bases outside the gene matches. The CDR3 spans 18 residues. Germline V gives CDR1 SGHAT, CDR2 FQNNGV. CDR3 region: CASSSGLVRSSHSDTQYF. As DNA, the CDR3 is TGTGCCAGCAGCTCCGGACTAGTCAGGTCCTCCCATTCAGATACGCAGTATTTT.

The chain employs TRBV6-2 or TRBV6-3 and TRBJ2-3; no definite D call. V was cut by 6 bases and J by 9 bases, with 13 bases left in between. Germline V gives CDR1 MNHEY, CDR2 SVGEGT. CDR3 size: 12 residues. Here the CDR3 DNA reads TGTGCCAGCAGCCTGGTCCAGCCCACGCAGTATTTT. It yields the protein CASSLVQPTQYF.

This clonotype has more than one count but fewer than ten. The rearrangement links TRBV5-1 to TRBJ1-1, with a weak D call TRBD1 (5 bases). The CDR3 spans 16 residues. V shed 0 bases and J shed 1 base, with 13 bases lying between them. Germline values: CDR1 SGHRS, CDR2 YFSETQ. The CDR3 nucleotides are TGCGCCAGCAGCTTGGCCTATGGGGCCAAGAACACTGAAGCTTTCTTT. Protein product: CASSLAYGAKNTEAFF.

V gene TRBV6-2 or TRBV6-3 combines with J gene TRBJ2-7, with D unresolved. The V and J ends lost 4 bases and 1 base respectively, with 17 bases between them. Germline V gives CDR1 MNHEY, CDR2 SVGEGT. The CDR3 has 16 residues. CDR3 sequence (DNA): TGTGCCAGCAGTTTTCCCCCCCTGGACGGATCCTACGAGCAGTACTTC. As protein: CASSFPPLDGSYEQYF.

Only a few counts were recorded for this clonotype. V is TRBV6-2 or TRBV6-3 and J is TRBJ2-7, with D tentatively TRBD1 (6 bases). V lost 0 bases and J lost 4, with 19 bases in between. There are 17 residues in the CDR3. From germline, CDR1 is MNHEY and CDR2 SVGEGT. The CDR3 bases are TGTGCCAGCAGTTACTCAGTCCGACAGGCCCTCCCGTACGAGCAGTACTTC. Translated: CASSYSVRQALPYEQYF.

The chain joins TRBV20-1 to TRBJ1-1; 7 bases agree with TRBD1. This CDR3 is 16 amino acids long. The junction had 11 bases not matched to a gene; V was cut back by 4 bases and J by 0 bases. Per the germline V gene, CDR1 is DFQATT and CDR2 is SNEGSKA (reference sequence). In DNA form, the CDR3 reads TGCAGTGCTACTACAGGGGCGGCCGATATGAACACTGAAGCTTTCTTT. Encoded protein: CSATTGAADMNTEAFF.

This clonotype was observed many times. The V and J genes are TRBV12-3 or TRBV12-4 and TRBJ2-1, with a weak D call TRBD2 (5 bases). The CDR3 has 14 residues. Trimming shortened V by 5 bases and J by 7 bases, and 15 bases separated the two germline ends. The CDR3 spells CASSTQGPGNEQFF. For the CDR3, the DNA is TGTGCCAGCAGTACGCAAGGCCCGGGGAATGAGCAGTTCTTC.

This clonotype was counted many times. The V call is TRBV5-1, the J call TRBJ2-7; D uncertain. The CDR3 length is 12 residues. Trimming took 4 bases from V and 7 from J, leaving 12 bases between them. Germline lookup yields CDR1 SGHRS and CDR2 YFSETQ. The CDR3 loop reads CASSISGGEQYF. CDR3 bases: TGCGCCAGCAGCATATCGGGCGGAGAGCAGTACTTC.

The chain recombines TRBV12-5 with TRBJ2-5, with 15 bases identical to TRBD2. Germline loops: CDR1 LGHNT, CDR2 FRNRAP. Trimming at V came to 6 bases and at J to 1 base, leaving 6 bases not matched to a gene. The CDR3 covers 17 residues. The CDR3 DNA sequence: TGTGCTAGTGGAAACTCGGGACTAGCGGGGGGCCAAGAGACCCAGTACTTC. It translates to CASGNSGLAGGQETQYF.

This rearrangement joins TRBV4-1 to TRBJ2-3; D not certain. The CDR3 contains 19 residues. In germline, CDR1 is MGHRA, CDR2 YSYEKL. V shed 0 bases and J shed 0 bases, with 19 bases lying between them. The CDR3 sequence: CASSQEGAARDFSTDTQYF. CDR3 DNA sequence: TGCGCCAGCAGCCAAGAGGGCGCAGCTAGGGATTTTAGCACAGATACGCAGTATTTT.

J is TRBJ2-1 and V is TRBV10-3; 7 bases are shared with TRBD1. CDR1 and CDR2 from the germline V gene are ENHRY and SYGVKD. The V segment lost 3 bases and the J segment 7 bases; nucleotides outside the gene matches: 6. The CDR3 runs to 14 residues. The CDR3 DNA reads as TGTGCCATCAGTGAAGCCAGGGACAGTAATGAGCAGTTCTTC. Translated: CAISEARDSNEQFF.

The chain employs TRBV19 and TRBJ2-7, with 10 bases lining up with TRBD1. Germline CDR1 reads LNHDA; CDR2 reads SQIVND (reference sequence). J lost 6 bases, V lost 1 base, and 12 bases had no gene match. The CDR3 is 17 amino acids. The CDR3 DNA sequence: TGTGCCAGTAGTATAGGCCCAGGGGGACAGGGGAACCTCGAGCAGTACTTC. It yields the protein CASSIGPGGQGNLEQYF.

This rearrangement joins TRBV27 to TRBJ2-2, with a possible D match to TRBD1 (6 bases). The germline CDR1 and CDR2 sequences are MNHEY and SMNVEV (reference sequence). There are 13 residues in the CDR3. V was trimmed by 6 bases and J by 5 bases, leaving 10 bases between them. The CDR3 is CASRPQGTGELFF. The CDR3 DNA reads TGTGCCAGCAGACCGCAGGGGACCGGGGAGCTGTTTTTT.

The rearrangement joins TRBV4-3 to TRBJ2-2, with D possibly being TRBD1 (5 bases). The CDR3 is 15 residues long. Germline V gene lookup returns CDR1 LGHNA and CDR2 YSLEER. V lost 7 bases and J 8 bases, leaving 20 bases between the germline ends. CDR3 sequence reads: CASTPMRTRLGELFF. For the CDR3, the DNA is TGCGCCAGCACCCCAATGAGGACAAGGCTTGGGGAGCTGTTTTTT.

The CDR3 here is CASRRVLTGEQYF. In DNA form, the CDR3 reads TGTGCCAGCAGAAGGGTCCTCACTGGGGAGCAGTACTTC. This chain links TRBV6-1 with TRBJ2-7, with no clear D. The CDR3 is made up of 13 amino acids. The ends were cut back, 6 bases at V and 7 bases at J, with 16 bases in the middle. Germline CDR1 is MNHNS and CDR2 is SASEGT.

This clonotype was seen a few times. V gene TRBV7-2 combines with J gene TRBJ1-2; the D is unclear. The germline V gene has CDR1 SGHTA and CDR2 FQGNSA. Trimming cost V 3 bases and J 2 bases, with 16 bases left between them. The CDR3 is 16 amino acids. In DNA, the CDR3 is TGTGCCAGCAGCTTTATGTCTCGAAGGGTAAACTATGGCTACACCTTC. Its translation is CASSFMSRRVNYGYTF.

This clonotype was recorded many times. The J gene is TRBJ2-7, the V gene TRBV10-2; 9 bases match TRBD1. V dropped 6 bases and J dropped 4; count of bases not matched to a gene: 7. Per the germline V gene, CDR1 is WSHSY and CDR2 is SAAADI. This CDR3 is 14 amino acids long. CDR3: CASSSTGGSYEQYF. CDR3 nucleotide sequence: TGCGCCAGCAGCTCTACAGGGGGCTCGTACGAGCAGTACTTC.

This chain joins TRBV6-1 and TRBJ2-2; either TRBD1 or TRBD2 may fit D (5 bases each). V was cut by 8 bases and J by 0 bases, with 13 bases left in between. The germline V gene encodes CDR1 MNHNS and CDR2 SASEGT. This CDR3 is built from 15 residues. The CDR3 loop is CASGGVDTNTGELFF. The CDR3 bases are TGTGCCAGCGGGGGTGTTGATACGAACACCGGGGAGCTGTTTTTT.